Shown below are 5 T cell receptor beta chains from a single sample sequenced in a study of radiotherapy plus CTLA-4 blockade in lung cancer. Using immunoSEQ multiplex PCR, the repertoire was profiled, and TCRdb retains in-frame clones only, with some absent. The sample has roughly 98,000 clones; 82% are singletons. The sequences come from peripheral blood, collected from a patient treated with radiotherapy plus ipilimumab. The receptors derive from a human donor with non-small cell lung cancer who had a partial response to radiotherapy plus ipilimumab.

The V gene is TRBV28, the J gene TRBJ1-2; TRBD1 matches at 7 bases. The ends lost 7 bases at V and 6 bases at J; junction bases unmatched: 8. CDR3 length: 13 residues. Per germline, CDR1 MDHEN and CDR2 SYDVKM. The CDR3 DNA reads as TGTGCCAGCACCCCCAGGGGGTATAATGGCTACACCTTC. Translation gives CASTPRGYNGYTF.

The chain uses TRBV7-9 and TRBJ2-1; 9 nucleotides align to TRBD2. V trimming: 5 bases; J trimming: 4 bases; junction bases outside the gene matches: 6. CDR1 SEHNR and CDR2 FQNEAQ come from the germline V gene (reference sequence). There are 15 residues in the CDR3. CDR3 protein: CASSQTSGIYNEQFF. The CDR3 bases are TGTGCCAGCAGCCAGACTAGCGGCATATACAATGAGCAGTTCTTC.

CDR3 coding DNA: TGTGCCAGCAGTCGGGGGGACAGGGCCAACTATGGCTACACCTTC. Protein product: CASSRGDRANYGYTF. This chain connects TRBV6-1 to TRBJ1-2; 9 nucleotides match TRBD1. The CDR3 contains 15 residues. Trimming removed 5 bases from V and 2 bases from J; junction bases left unmatched: 6. Per germline, CDR1 MNHNS and CDR2 SASEGT.

Comment on this clone: At one of its ends the junction is not consistent with the germline gene, which may arise from a read error. The chain employs TRBV6-1 and TRBJ2-1; unclear D gene. The CDR3 runs 11 residues. CDR1 is MNHNS, CDR2 SASEGT, per germline. DNA for the CDR3: TGTACCAGCAGTGATCGGAGACCCCCGTTCTTC. Amino acids: CTSSDRRPPFF.

The chain uses TRBV2 and TRBJ2-1, with TRBD2 identical over 11 bases. The CDR3 runs to 17 residues. J lost 0 bases, V lost 10 bases, and 11 bases had no gene match. From germline, CDR1 is SNHLY and CDR2 FYNNEI. The CDR3 nucleotides read TGTGCCACCCCGATTAGCGGGAGGGGTTTCTCCTACAATGAGCAGTTCTTC. Translation gives CATPISGRGFSYNEQFF.